The 13 T cell receptor beta chains in this list originate from one sample, sequenced in a study of T cell repertoires in cytomegalovirus infection. TCRdb re-derived calls from the reads in MiXCR, one entry per CDR3 protein. This sample has about 490,000 distinct CDR3 sequences, with approximately 11% found just once. Sequenced: PBMCs. These receptors were obtained from a human donor in good health (CMV status not recorded). Some clones in this sample may be carry-over from other donors' samples.

This clonotype has a count of ten or more. The CDR3 nucleotides are TGTGCCAGCAGCCTGCTGATGGGGACGGAAGGAAACACCATATATTTT. It specifies CASSLLMGTEGNTIYF. The chain employs TRBV12-3 or TRBV12-4 and TRBJ1-3, with a tentative D call TRBD1 (5 bases). V dropped 6 bases and J dropped 4 bases, with 19 bases sitting between them. CDR3 length: 16 amino acids.

This rearrangement joins TRBV19 to TRBJ1-5, with TRBD1 identical over 7 bases. The germline CDR1 and CDR2 sequences are LNHDA and SQIVND (reference sequence). With 5 bases clipped from V and 4 bases from J, the junction kept 5 bases outside the gene matches. CDR3 length: 14 amino acids. CDR3 DNA: TGTGCCAGTAGTGTCTTACAGGGGAATCAGCCCCAGCATTTT. This sequence encodes CASSVLQGNQPQHF.

On this clonotype itself: This sequence may be a read error, since a much larger clone differs from it by one base. The V and J genes are TRBV10-3 and TRBJ2-5; 11 nucleotides line up with TRBD2. This CDR3 is 16 amino acids long. The V gene end was trimmed by 2 bases and the J gene end by 1 base; junction bases not matched to a gene: 3. Germline V CDR1 and CDR2: ENHRY, SYGVKD. The CDR3 region is CAISEDLAGGQETQYF. In DNA, the CDR3 is TGTGCCATCAGTGAGGACCTAGCGGGAGGCCAAGAGACCCAGTACTTC.

This chain links TRBV2 with TRBJ1-5; D not certain. Trimming removed 0 bases at V and 4 bases at J, with 10 bases between. The CDR3 has 15 amino acids. Germline values: CDR1 SNHLY, CDR2 FYNNEI. The CDR3 spells CASSEARRNNQPQHF. Here the CDR3 DNA reads TGTGCCAGCAGTGAAGCGCGACGGAATAATCAGCCCCAGCATTTT.

This clonotype appeared many times. The chain couples TRBV7-2 to TRBJ2-3, with D perhaps TRBD1 or TRBD2 (7 bases each). CDR3 size: 16 residues. Between the trimmed V and J ends, which lost 5 bases and 2 bases, there was a span of 17 bases. Germline V gives CDR1 SGHTA, CDR2 FQGNSA. DNA for the CDR3: TGTGCCAGCAGCCCTCAGGGGGGGGGGGTCACAGATACGCAGTATTTT. Translated: CASSPQGGGVTDTQYF.

This clonotype was detected ten times or more. The rearrangement joins TRBV6-5 to TRBJ1-1, with a possible D match to TRBD1 (6 bases). Germline V gives CDR1 MNHEY, CDR2 SVGAGI. The V gene lost 3 bases and the J gene lost 3 bases, with 14 bases spanning the gap. The CDR3 is 15 amino acids. The chain's CDR3 is CASSYSTEGDTEAFF. The CDR3 DNA reads TGTGCCAGCAGTTATTCGACAGAGGGGGACACTGAAGCTTTCTTT.

The sample holds many counts of this clonotype. The chain has TRBV11-2 and TRBJ2-7, with TRBD1 matching over 10 bases. V was clipped by 7 bases and J by 6 bases; unmatched bases: 12. The CDR3 contains 15 residues. CDR1 SGHAT and CDR2 FQNNGV come from the germline V gene. CDR3 sequence reads: CASTKHPGQGSEQYF. The CDR3 region has the DNA TGTGCCAGCACCAAACACCCGGGACAGGGGTCCGAGCAGTACTTC.

This clonotype has at least ten counts. The rearrangement uses TRBV28 and TRBJ1-2, with unresolved D. V was cut by 10 bases and J by 4 bases, with 13 bases left in between. The CDR3 totals 12 residues. Germline CDR1 MDHEN, CDR2 SYDVKM. The CDR3 loop is CATATEFYGYTF. For the CDR3, the DNA is TGTGCCACCGCAACAGAGTTCTATGGCTACACCTTC.

The chain employs TRBV5-5 and TRBJ2-3; D might be TRBD1 or TRBD2, each matching 7 bases. Germline CDR1 and CDR2: SGHKS and YYEKEE (reference sequence). Trimming left V 2 bases short and J 2 bases short, with 18 bases between. The CDR3 has 17 residues. CDR3 amino acids: CASSFPQGGGLTDTQYF. Here the CDR3 DNA reads TGTGCCAGCAGCTTCCCGCAGGGGGGGGGGCTCACAGATACGCAGTATTTT.

The chain uses TRBV5-4 and TRBJ2-3, with 12 bases that match TRBD2. This CDR3 has 18 amino acids. Germline trimming cut 5 bases from V and 0 bases from J; bases unmatched to any gene: 10. Germline V gene data show CDR1 as SGHNT and CDR2 as YYREEE (reference sequence). The CDR3, as DNA: TGTGCCAGCAGATCCGAGACTAGCGGGGGCACTAGCACAGATACGCAGTATTTT. Translation: CASRSETSGGTSTDTQYF.

This clonotype has a handful of counts. The genes are TRBV29-1 and TRBJ2-5; perhaps TRBD1 as D (5 bases). CDR3 length equals 15 residues. CDR1 and CDR2 (germline): SQVTM, ANQGSEA. The V and J ends lost 4 bases and 5 bases respectively, with 20 bases between them. The DNA for the CDR3 is TGCAGCGTTGCCCCCCGGTGGCAGGGCGATGAGACCCAGTACTTC. Amino acid sequence: CSVAPRWQGDETQYF.

This clonotype has a count of ten or more. The V gene is TRBV7-2, the J gene TRBJ2-2; no firm D call. V lost 5 bases and J lost 6, with 13 bases in between. Germline loops: CDR1 SGHTA, CDR2 FQGNSA. The CDR3 length is 14 residues. The CDR3 spells CASSLTRDPGELFF. The DNA of the CDR3 is TGTGCCAGCAGCCTTACAAGGGATCCCGGGGAGCTGTTTTTT.

This clonotype appeared a few times. V gene TRBV9 combines with J gene TRBJ2-7; 10 bases fit TRBD2. CDR1 is SGDLS, CDR2 YYNGEE, per germline. The CDR3 length is 16 residues. The J segment lost 4 bases and the V segment lost 0 bases, leaving 7 bases of the junction unmatched. The CDR3 sequence: CASSVGASGGDYEQYF. The DNA for the CDR3 is TGTGCCAGCAGCGTAGGGGCTAGCGGGGGTGATTACGAGCAGTACTTC.